The T cell receptor beta chain described here comes from a study of regulatory T cells in long-lasting Graves disease. According to the study, TCR beta libraries were built with iRepertoire HTBI primers and CDR3-region Arm-PCR. The authors' processing: Identified segments across samples numbered some 62 TRBV and roughly 15 TRBJ. From the multiplex PCR reads, TCRdb called clonotypes with MiXCR, one entry per CDR3 protein. The V and J calls here are based on TCRdb, not the publication. Here the sample spans 650,000 to 700,000 distinct CDR3 sequences, around 30% being singletons. Germline values: CDR1 LGHDT, CDR2 YNNKEL (reference sequence). CDR3 length: 15 amino acids. The germline V and J ends were trimmed by 1 base and 0 bases, with 6 bases remaining between them. Time point reported: persistent/refractory GD, antithyroid drugs over 5 years with positive TRAb. From RNA extracted from PBMCs, the TCR library was made. Graves' disease diagnoses used American Thyroid Association guidelines. Each of the patients was recruited from an endocrinology department situated in Xi'an, China.

The chain links TRBV3-1 to TRBJ1-4; D uncertain. The sequencing used peripheral blood mononuclear cells (PBMCs), collected when the disease was refractory, from a patient treated with antithyroid drugs. The source is a female donor with Graves disease. CDR3 DNA sequence: TGTGCCAGCAGCCAAGCCCGTGCAACTAATGAAAAACTGTTTTTT. It is translated as CASSQARATNEKLFF. The full variable domain, rest sourced from reference TRBV3-1 and TRBJ1-4, is DTAVSQTPKYLVTQMGNDKSIKCEQNLGHDTMYWYKQDSKKFLKIMFSYNNKELIINETVPNRFSPKSPDKAHLNLHINSLELGDSAVYFCASSQARATNEKLFFGSGTQLSVL.